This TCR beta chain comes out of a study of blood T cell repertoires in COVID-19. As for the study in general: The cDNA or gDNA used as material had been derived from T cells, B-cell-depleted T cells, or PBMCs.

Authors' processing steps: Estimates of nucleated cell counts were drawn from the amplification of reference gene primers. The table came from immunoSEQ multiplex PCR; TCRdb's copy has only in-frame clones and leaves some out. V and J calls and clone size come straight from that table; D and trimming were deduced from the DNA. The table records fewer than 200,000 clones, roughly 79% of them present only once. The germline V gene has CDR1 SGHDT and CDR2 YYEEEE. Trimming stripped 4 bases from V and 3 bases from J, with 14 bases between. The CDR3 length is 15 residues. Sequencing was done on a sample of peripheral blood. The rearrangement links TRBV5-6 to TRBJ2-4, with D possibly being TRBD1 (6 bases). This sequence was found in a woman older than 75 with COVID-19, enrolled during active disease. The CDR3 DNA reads TGTGCCAGCAGCCTAGGGGGACCGGGCAAAAACATTCAGTACTTC. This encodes CASSLGGPGKNIQYF.